A single T cell receptor beta chain is shown here with its context. The antigen is not known. This record comes from a study of CD8 T cells in Susac syndrome. The V gene lost 5 bases and the J gene lost 10 bases, with 12 bases spanning the gap. The CDR3 is made up of 12 amino acids. CD8+ and CD4+ T cells circulating in blood were sequenced for TCR beta. The study's findings and limits: The Susac syndrome CD4+ T cell repertoires displayed no clonal expansion.

Roughly 0.45 to 1 ug RNA was reverse transcribed with random hexamers. By means of immunoSEQ multiplex PCR, TCR beta CDR3 spanning 54 Vbeta and 13 Jbeta underwent amplification. Via MiXCR, TCRdb re-called the immunoSEQ multiplex PCR reads, giving one row per CDR3 protein. The repertoire holds 160,000 or so distinct CDR3 sequences, with roughly 95% as singletons. Material for sequencing was CD4+ T cells from PBMCs. J is TRBJ2-1 and V is TRBV12-3 or TRBV12-4; possibly TRBD1 for D (6 bases). This receptor was taken from a human donor with Susac syndrome. CDR3 residues: CASSPQGLEQFF. The CDR3 coding sequence is TGTGCCAGCAGTCCGCAGGGGTTGGAGCAGTTCTTC.